A selection of T cell receptor beta chains follows, all from one sample in a study of blood T cells in healthy people across ages. One entry per CDR3 protein, called by TCRdb with MiXCR from the 5' RACE reads. The table has around 990,000 distinct CDR3 sequences, approximately 38% seen once; the top ten hold about 12%. Sequenced sample: blood. Receptors were obtained from a man aged 18 to 29 in good health. Both conserved end residues are part of each CDR3. A D gene is named only where the DNA matches it firmly. Not every row has a clone size; where given, it reads once, few, many or a size class.

TRBJ1-6 | TRBV5-1 | TRBD1 | . | TGCGCCAGCAGCCACGGGACAGGTGCTAATAATTCACCCCTCCACTTT | CASSHGTGANNSPLHF
TRBJ2-5 | TRBV20-1 | . | once | TGCACAACCGGGACCGGCGGTGAGCAGTACTTC | CTTGTGGEQYF
TRBJ1-4 | TRBV7-9 | . | few | TGTGCCAGCAGCTCCTTCGGACGGGAAAAACTGTTTTTT | CASSSFGREKLFF
TRBJ2-4 | TRBV2 | TRBD1 | few | TGTGCCAGCAGTGAATTCCGGGGACAGGGGGCTCGAGGGGCCAAAAACATTCAGTACTTC | CASSEFRGQGARGAKNIQYF
TRBJ2-4 | TRBV3-1 | . | few | TGTGCCAGCAGCCAACCCTCGACCGCGAATGGGCAGTACTTC | CASSQPSTANGQYF
TRBJ1-2 | TRBV5-1 | . | . | TGCGCCAGCAGGTCCGTCGGGCAGGCCTATGGCTACACCTTC | CASRSVGQAYGYTF
TRBJ1-2 | TRBV4-3 | . | . | TGCGCCAGCAGCCAAGATGGGGATGACAGTAGATATGGCTACACCTTC | CASSQDGDDSRYGYTF
TRBJ1-1 | TRBV4-3 | . | . | TGCGCCAGCAGCCAAGACGGGGGGGGAGGGAACACTGAAGCTTTCTTT | CASSQDGGGGNTEAFF
TRBJ2-7 | TRBV7-8 | . | . | TGTGCCAGCAGCTTAGTGGGAAATCCCTACGAGCAGTACTTC | CASSLVGNPYEQYF
TRBJ1-1 | TRBV18 | . | . | TGTGCCAGCTCACCCGAGCAAAACACTGAAGCTTTCTTT | CASSPEQNTEAFF
TRBJ2-3 | TRBV4-2 | . | few | TGTGCCAGCAGCCAGGACCTTTCAACCCAGGTGGGCACAGATACGCAGTATTTT | CASSQDLSTQVGTDTQYF
TRBJ1-5 | TRBV18 | . | . | TGTGCCGGCTCCCCAAATAGCAATCAGCCCCAGCATTTT | CAGSPNSNQPQHF
TRBJ2-7 | TRBV15 | . | few | TGTGCCACCAGCAGAGGAAAGACCTACGAGCAGTACTTC | CATSRGKTYEQYF
TRBJ2-5 | TRBV20-1 | . | many | TGCAGTGCTAGTTCTGGGCGAGGGACAAATCTTCTCGAGACCCAGTACTTC | CSASSGRGTNLLETQYF
TRBJ1-4 | TRBV6-6 | . | few | TGTGCCAGCAGTAGAGCGGATAATGAAAAACTGTTTTTT | CASSRADNEKLFF
TRBJ2-4 | TRBV4-3 | . | . | TGCGCCAGCAGCCAAGTGAGTGGGGGCCCCAAAAACATTCAGTACTTC | CASSQVSGGPKNIQYF
TRBJ2-2 | TRBV9 | . | . | TGTGCCAGCAGCGTAACGGTAAACACCGGGGAGCTGTTTTTT | CASSVTVNTGELFF
TRBJ1-2 | TRBV7-2 | . | few | TGTGCCAGCAGCTTAGATCCAGGCCCCTCCTATGGCTACACCTTC | CASSLDPGPSYGYTF
TRBJ1-5 | TRBV12-5 | . | . | TGTGCTAGTGGACTAGACAGAGCGGCGCAGCCCCAGCATTTT | CASGLDRAAQPQHF
TRBJ2-1 | TRBV11-2 | TRBD1 | . | TGTGCCAGCAGGCCTCTACAGGGGACATACAATGAGCAGTTCTTC | CASRPLQGTYNEQFF
TRBJ1-1 | TRBV4-1 | . | few | TGCGCCAGCAGCCATCAAACGGGGTTGAACACTGAAGCTTTCTTT | CASSHQTGLNTEAFF
TRBJ1-2 | TRBV6-6 | . | few | TGTGCCAGCAGGTATTGGACATCTAACTATGGCTACACCTTC | CASRYWTSNYGYTF